This T cell receptor (beta chain) was profiled in a study of control samples from healthy donors and cancer patients. Using immunoSEQ multiplex PCR, the repertoire was profiled, and TCRdb retains in-frame clones only, with some absent. The sample records roughly 150,000 clones, about 90% being singletons. Material: blood. The TCR was taken from a man younger than 30 in good health.

CDR3 sequence: CASSYRAYNSPLHF. The CDR3 DNA reads TGTGCCAGCAGTTACAGGGCTTATAATTCACCCCTCCACTTT. The V gene is TRBV6-6, the J gene TRBJ1-6; no clear D gene. Trimming took off 2 bases at V and 4 bases at J, with 6 bases between the two ends. The CDR3 sequence is 14 residues long. Germline assignment: CDR1 MNHNY and CDR2 SVGAGI (reference sequence).